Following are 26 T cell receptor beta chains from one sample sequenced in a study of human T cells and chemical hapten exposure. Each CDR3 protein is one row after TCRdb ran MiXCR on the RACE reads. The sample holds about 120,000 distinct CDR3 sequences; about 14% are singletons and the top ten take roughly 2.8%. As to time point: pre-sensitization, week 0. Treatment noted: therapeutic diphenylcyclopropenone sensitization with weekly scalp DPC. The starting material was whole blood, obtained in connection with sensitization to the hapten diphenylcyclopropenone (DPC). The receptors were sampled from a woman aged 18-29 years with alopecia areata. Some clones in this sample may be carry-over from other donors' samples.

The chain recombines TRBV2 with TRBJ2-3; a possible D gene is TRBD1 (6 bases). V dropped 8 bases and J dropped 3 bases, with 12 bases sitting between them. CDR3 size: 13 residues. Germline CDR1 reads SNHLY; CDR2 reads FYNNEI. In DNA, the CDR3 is TGTGCCAGCCATTACAGGGTAACAGATACGCAGTATTTT. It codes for CASHYRVTDTQYF.

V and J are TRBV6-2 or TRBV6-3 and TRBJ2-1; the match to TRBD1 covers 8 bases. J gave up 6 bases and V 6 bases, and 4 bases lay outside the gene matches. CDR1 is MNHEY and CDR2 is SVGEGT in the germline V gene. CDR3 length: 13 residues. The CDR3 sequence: CASRRTGSNEQFF. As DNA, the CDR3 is TGTGCCAGCAGACGGACAGGGTCCAATGAGCAGTTCTTC.

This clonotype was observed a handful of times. CDR3 bases: TGTGCCTGGAGCGCCGGCGGCCTGGGTAATGAAAAACTGTTTTTT. Its translation: CAWSAGGLGNEKLFF. The genes are TRBV30 and TRBJ1-4; no firm D call. V lost 3 bases and J lost 4, with 15 bases in between. This CDR3 contains 15 residues. CDR1 GTSNPN and CDR2 SVGIG come from the germline V gene (reference sequence).

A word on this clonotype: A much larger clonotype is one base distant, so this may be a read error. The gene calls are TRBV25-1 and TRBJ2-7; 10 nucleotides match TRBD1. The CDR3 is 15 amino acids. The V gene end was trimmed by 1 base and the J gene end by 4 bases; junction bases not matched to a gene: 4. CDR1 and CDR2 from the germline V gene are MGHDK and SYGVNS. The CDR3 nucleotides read TGTGCCAGCAGTGAATTGGGACAGGGGAGGTACGAGCAGTACTTC. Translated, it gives CASSELGQGRYEQYF.

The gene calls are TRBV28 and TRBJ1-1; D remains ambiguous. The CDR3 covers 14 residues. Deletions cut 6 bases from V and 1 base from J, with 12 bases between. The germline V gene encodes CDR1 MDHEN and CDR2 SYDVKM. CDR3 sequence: CASRQETQNTEAFF. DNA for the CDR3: TGTGCCAGCAGGCAAGAGACACAGAACACTGAAGCTTTCTTT.

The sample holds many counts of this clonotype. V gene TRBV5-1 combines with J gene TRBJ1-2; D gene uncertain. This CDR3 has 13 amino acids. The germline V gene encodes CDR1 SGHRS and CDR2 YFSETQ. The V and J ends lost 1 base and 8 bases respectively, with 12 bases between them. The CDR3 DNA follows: TGCGCCAGCAGCTTGTTAGCAGACGAGGGCTACACCTTC. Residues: CASSLLADEGYTF.

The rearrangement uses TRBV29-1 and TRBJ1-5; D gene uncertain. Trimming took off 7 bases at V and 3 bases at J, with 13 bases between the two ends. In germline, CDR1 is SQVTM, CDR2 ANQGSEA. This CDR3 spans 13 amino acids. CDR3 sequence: CSALPGLNQPQHF. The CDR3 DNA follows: TGCAGCGCCCTTCCGGGCCTCAATCAGCCCCAGCATTTT.

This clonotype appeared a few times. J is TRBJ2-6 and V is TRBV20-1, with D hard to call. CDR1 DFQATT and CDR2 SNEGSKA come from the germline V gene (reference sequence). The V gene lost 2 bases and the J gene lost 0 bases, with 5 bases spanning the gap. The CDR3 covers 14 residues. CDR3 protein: CSARTNSGANVLTF. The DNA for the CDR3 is TGCAGTGCTAGAACCAACTCTGGGGCCAACGTCCTGACTTTC.

The CDR3 DNA follows: TGTGCCAGCACCAGGGGCTACGACAATTCACCCCTCCACTTT. Translated: CASTRGYDNSPLHF. V gene TRBV27 combines with J gene TRBJ1-6; weak D call: TRBD1 (6 bases). V dropped 7 bases and J dropped 7 bases, with 14 bases sitting between them. CDR3 length equals 14 residues. CDR1 and CDR2 (germline): MNHEY, SMNVEV (reference sequence).

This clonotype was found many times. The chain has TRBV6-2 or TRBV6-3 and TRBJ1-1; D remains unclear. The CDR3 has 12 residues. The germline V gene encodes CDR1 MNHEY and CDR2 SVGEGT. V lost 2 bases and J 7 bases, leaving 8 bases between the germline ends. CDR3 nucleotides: TGTGCCAGCAGTTACGGTCTGGGTGAAGCTTTCTTT. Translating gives CASSYGLGEAFF.

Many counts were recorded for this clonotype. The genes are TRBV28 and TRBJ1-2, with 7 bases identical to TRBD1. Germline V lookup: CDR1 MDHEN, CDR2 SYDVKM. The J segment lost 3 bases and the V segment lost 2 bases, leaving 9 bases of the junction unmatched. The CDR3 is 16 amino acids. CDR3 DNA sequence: TGTGCCAGCAGTTTACGTGCAGGGGGTTTTTACTATGGCTACACCTTC. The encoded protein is CASSLRAGGFYYGYTF.

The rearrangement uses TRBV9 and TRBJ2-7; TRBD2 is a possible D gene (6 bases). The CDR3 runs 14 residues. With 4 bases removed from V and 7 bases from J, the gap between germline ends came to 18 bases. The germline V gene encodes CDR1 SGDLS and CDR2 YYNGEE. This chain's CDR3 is CASSLGLARGEQYF. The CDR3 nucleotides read TGTGCCAGCAGCTTGGGACTCGCCCGTGGAGAGCAGTACTTC.

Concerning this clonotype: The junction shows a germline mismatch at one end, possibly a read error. CDR3 sequence reads: CASSVDPSGGAGDTQYF. Here the CDR3 DNA reads TGTGCCAGCAGCGTAGACCCTAGCGGGGGGGCCGGAGATACACAGTATTTT. The rearrangement joins TRBV9 to TRBJ2-3; 12 positions agree with TRBD2. There are 17 residues in the CDR3. Germline CDR1 reads SGDLS; CDR2 reads YYNGEE.

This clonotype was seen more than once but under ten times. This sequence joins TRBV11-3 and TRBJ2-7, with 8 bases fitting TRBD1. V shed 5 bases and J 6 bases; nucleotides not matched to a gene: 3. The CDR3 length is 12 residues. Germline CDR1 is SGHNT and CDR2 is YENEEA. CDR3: CASSRTGFEQYF. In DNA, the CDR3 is TGTGCCAGCAGCCGGACAGGGTTCGAGCAGTACTTC.

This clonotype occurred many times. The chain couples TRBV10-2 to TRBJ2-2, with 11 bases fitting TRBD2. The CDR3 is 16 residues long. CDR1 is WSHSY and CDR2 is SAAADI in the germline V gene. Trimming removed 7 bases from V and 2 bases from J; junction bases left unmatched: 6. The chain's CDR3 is CASTHSGGANTGELFF. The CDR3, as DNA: TGCGCCAGCACCCATAGCGGGGGGGCTAACACCGGGGAGCTGTTTTTT.

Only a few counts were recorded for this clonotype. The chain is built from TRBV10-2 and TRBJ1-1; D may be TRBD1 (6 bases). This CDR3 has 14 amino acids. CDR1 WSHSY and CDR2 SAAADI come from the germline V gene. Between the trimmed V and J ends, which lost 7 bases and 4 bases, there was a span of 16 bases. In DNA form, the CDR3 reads TGCGCCAGCACGTACGCAGGGGTCAGCACTGAAGCTTTCTTT. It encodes CASTYAGVSTEAFF.

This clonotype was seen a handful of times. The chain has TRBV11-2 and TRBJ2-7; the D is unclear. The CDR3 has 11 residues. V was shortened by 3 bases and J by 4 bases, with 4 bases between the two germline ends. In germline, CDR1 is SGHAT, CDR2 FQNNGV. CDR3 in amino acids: CASSFRYEQYF. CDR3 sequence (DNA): TGTGCCAGCAGCTTCCGATACGAGCAGTACTTC.

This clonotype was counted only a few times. The CDR3 coding sequence is TGCAGTGCTAGAGATACAGGGGGCGAAGGTCCGCCCCTCCACTTT. Translating it yields CSARDTGGEGPPLHF. The rearrangement joins TRBV20-1 to TRBJ1-6, with 9 positions matching TRBD1. The germline V gene encodes CDR1 DFQATT and CDR2 SNEGSKA (reference sequence). The V gene end was trimmed by 0 bases and the J gene end by 13 bases; junction bases not matched to a gene: 10. The CDR3 sequence is 15 residues long.

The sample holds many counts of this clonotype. CDR3 sequence reads: CASTLRVLLNTEAFF. CDR3 in DNA: TGTGCCAGCACTCTCCGGGTCTTACTGAACACTGAAGCTTTCTTT. This chain uses TRBV12-3 or TRBV12-4 with TRBJ1-1; D is uncertain. Trimming shortened V by 7 bases and J by 0 bases, and 15 bases separated the two germline ends. The CDR3 consists of 15 residues.

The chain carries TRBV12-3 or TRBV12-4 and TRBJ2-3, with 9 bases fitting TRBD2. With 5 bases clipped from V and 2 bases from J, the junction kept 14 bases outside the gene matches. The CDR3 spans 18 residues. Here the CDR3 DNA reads TGTGCCAGCAGTCTAGACTGGCGGGGGGGAGTTTACACAGATACGCAGTATTTT. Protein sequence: CASSLDWRGGVYTDTQYF.

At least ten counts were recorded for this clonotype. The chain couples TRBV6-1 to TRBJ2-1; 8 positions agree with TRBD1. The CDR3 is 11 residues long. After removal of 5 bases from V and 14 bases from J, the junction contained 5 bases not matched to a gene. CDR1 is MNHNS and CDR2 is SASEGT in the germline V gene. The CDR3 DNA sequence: TGTGCCAGCAGTTCACCGGGACAGGAGTTCTTC. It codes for CASSSPGQEFF.

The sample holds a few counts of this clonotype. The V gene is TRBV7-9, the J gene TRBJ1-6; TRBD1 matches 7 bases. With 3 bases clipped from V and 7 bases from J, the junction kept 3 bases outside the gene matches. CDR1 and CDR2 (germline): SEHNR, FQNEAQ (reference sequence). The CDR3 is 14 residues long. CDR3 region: CASSFRDSNSPLHF. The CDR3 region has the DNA TGTGCCAGCAGCTTCCGGGACAGCAATTCACCCCTCCACTTT. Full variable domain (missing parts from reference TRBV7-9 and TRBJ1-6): DTGVSQNPRHKITKRGQNVTFRCDPISEHNRLYWYRQTLGQGPEFLTYFQNEAQLEKSRLLSDRFSAERPKGSFSTLEIQRTEQGDSAMYLCASSFRDSNSPLHFGNGTRLTVT.

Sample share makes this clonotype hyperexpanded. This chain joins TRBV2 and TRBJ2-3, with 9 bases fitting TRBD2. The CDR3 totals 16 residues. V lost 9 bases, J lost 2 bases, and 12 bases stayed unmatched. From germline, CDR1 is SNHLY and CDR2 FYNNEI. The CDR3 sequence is CASSVGAGGLTDTQYF. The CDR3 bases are TGTGCCAGTTCCGTCGGAGCGGGGGGACTCACAGATACGCAGTATTTT.

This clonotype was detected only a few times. Written as DNA, the CDR3 is TGTGCCAGCAGCCCCTTGGGACTAGCGGGGGACGAGCAGTTCTTC. It yields the protein CASSPLGLAGDEQFF. The chain recombines TRBV3-1 with TRBJ2-1; TRBD2 aligns across 14 bases. V trimming: 4 bases; J trimming: 10 bases; junction bases outside the gene matches: 6. The CDR3 totals 15 residues. Germline assignment: CDR1 LGHDT and CDR2 YNNKEL (reference sequence).

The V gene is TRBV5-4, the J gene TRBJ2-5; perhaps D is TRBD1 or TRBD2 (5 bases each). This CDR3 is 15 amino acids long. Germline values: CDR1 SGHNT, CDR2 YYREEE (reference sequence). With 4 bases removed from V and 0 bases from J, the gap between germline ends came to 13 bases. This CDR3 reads CASSREEGYQETQYF. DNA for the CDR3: TGTGCCAGCAGCCGAGAAGAGGGGTACCAAGAGACCCAGTACTTC.

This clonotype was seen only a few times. The CDR3 is CASSPNRDEVNTEAFF. The CDR3 DNA is TGTGCCAGCTCTCCGAACCGGGACGAAGTGAACACTGAAGCTTTCTTT. V gene TRBV18 combines with J gene TRBJ1-1, with D maybe TRBD1 (5 bases). The CDR3 contains 16 residues. V was cut by 6 bases and J by 0 bases, with 17 bases left in between. Germline CDR1 is KGHSH and CDR2 is LQKENI.